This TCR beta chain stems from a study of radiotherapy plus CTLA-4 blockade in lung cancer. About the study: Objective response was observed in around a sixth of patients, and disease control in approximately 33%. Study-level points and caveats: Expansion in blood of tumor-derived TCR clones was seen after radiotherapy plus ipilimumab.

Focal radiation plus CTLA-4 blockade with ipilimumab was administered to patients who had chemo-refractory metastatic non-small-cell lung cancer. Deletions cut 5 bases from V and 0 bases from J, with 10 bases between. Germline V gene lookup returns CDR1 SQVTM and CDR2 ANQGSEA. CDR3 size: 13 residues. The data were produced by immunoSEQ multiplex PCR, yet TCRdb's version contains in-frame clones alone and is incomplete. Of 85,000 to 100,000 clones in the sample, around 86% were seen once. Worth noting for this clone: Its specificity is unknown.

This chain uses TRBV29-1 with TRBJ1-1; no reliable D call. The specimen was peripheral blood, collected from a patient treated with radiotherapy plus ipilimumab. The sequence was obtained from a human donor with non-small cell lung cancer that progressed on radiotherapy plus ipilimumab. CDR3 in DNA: TGCAGCGTTTATTCGGCTATGAACACTGAAGCTTTCTTT. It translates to CSVYSAMNTEAFF.